This T cell receptor (beta chain) was observed in a study of shared clonotypes between healthy human individuals. Germline CDR1 and CDR2: MNHEY and SMNVEV (reference sequence). Trimming removed 4 bases at V and 1 base at J, with 13 bases between. The CDR3 sequence is 15 residues long. The method was immunoSEQ multiplex PCR; TCRdb's version includes in-frame clones alone and lacks a portion of them. Here the sample spans some 580,000 clones, around 97% being singletons. V gene TRBV27 combines with J gene TRBJ2-5; D remains ambiguous. Sequencing was performed on naive CD4+ T cells sorted from blood. Specified subset: CD45RA+ positively selected. The sequence derives from a woman aged 30 to 39 in good health. For the CDR3, the DNA is TGTGCCAGCAGTTCCTCCCGGGTTAGCCAAGAGACCCAGTACTTC. This sequence encodes CASSSSRVSQETQYF.